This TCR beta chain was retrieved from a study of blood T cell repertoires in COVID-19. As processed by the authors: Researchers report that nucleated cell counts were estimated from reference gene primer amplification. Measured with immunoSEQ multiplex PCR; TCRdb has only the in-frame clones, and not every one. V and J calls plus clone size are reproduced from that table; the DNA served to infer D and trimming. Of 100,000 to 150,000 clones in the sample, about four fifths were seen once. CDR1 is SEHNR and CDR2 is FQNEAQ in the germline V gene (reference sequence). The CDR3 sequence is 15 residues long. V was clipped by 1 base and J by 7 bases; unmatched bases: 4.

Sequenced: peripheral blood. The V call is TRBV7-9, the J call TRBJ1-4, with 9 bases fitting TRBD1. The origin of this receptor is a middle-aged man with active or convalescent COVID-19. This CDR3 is CASSLGDRASEKLFF. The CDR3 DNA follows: TGTGCCAGCAGCTTAGGGGACAGGGCCTCTGAAAAACTGTTTTTT.